The sequence of this TCR beta chain was determined in a study of control samples from healthy donors and cancer patients. Germline CDR1 is SNHLY and CDR2 is FYNNEI. The V gene lost 1 base and the J gene lost 3 bases, with 12 bases spanning the gap. The CDR3 extends over 15 amino acids. Produced via immunoSEQ multiplex PCR; TCRdb's table is partial and in-frame only. Of just over 90,000 clones in the sample, around 86% were seen once. The clonotype originates from a woman in her forties or fifties in good health. Sequenced material: blood. The J gene is TRBJ1-1, the V gene TRBV2, with a weak D call TRBD1 (5 bases). In DNA form, the CDR3 reads TGTGCCAGCAGTGAAGGGCAGGGAATCGACACTGAAGCTTTCTTT. Its translation is CASSEGQGIDTEAFF.